The subject of this entry is one T cell receptor (beta chain). This record comes from a study of control samples from healthy donors and cancer patients. Trimming took 5 bases from V and 2 from J, leaving 12 bases between them. CDR3 length equals 14 residues. Germline assignment: CDR1 LNHDA and CDR2 SQIVND (reference sequence). Method: immunoSEQ multiplex PCR; TCRdb's copy keeps in-frame clones and lacks some. The repertoire holds some 140,000 clones, with 85% to 95% as singletons. The V gene is TRBV19, the J gene TRBJ1-2; D not certain. The TCR sequence derives from a man in his forties or fifties in good health. The sequencing sample was made of blood. The CDR3 sequence: CASSPDSKNYGYTF. CDR3 bases: TGTGCCAGTAGTCCGGACTCAAAGAACTATGGCTACACCTTC.